This TCR beta chain stems from a study of CXCR3-negative and CXCR3-positive naive CD8 T cells. Study outcomes and limitations: Naive cells positive for CXCR3 carried more hydrophobic TRB CDR3s than CXCR3-negative ones. Comparably high diversity was seen in both naive subsets, and much lower diversity in memory CD8+ cells. CXCR3 expression partially decreased after cryopreservation; most assays used fresh PBMCs.

The CDR3 length is 16 residues. Germline-derived CDR1 and CDR2 are ENHRY and SYGVKD. The authors prepared UMI-labeled TRB cDNA libraries by 5' RACE. One entry per CDR3 protein, without DNA, is what TCRdb gives after re-calling the 5' RACE reads. The sample table sets out around 88,000 distinct CDR3 sequences. As regards this clonotype: Its cognate antigen is unknown.

Naive CD8+ T cells showed CD45RO-CCR7+CD27+CD95-. J is TRBJ2-1 and V is TRBV10-3; the D call from TCRdb, TRBD1, cannot be confirmed without DNA. Sample: naive CXCR3+ CD8+ T cells from blood. The subset was: CD45RO-CCR7+CD27+CD95- naive CD8+ T cells expressing CXCR3 (TNR3+). The sequence was collected from a human donor in good health. Some clones in this sample may be carry-over from other donors' samples. The CDR3 loop reads CAISEPRQGVYNEQFF.